The entry below describes one TCR beta chain. Then a second PCR, running roughly 7 to 11 cycles, was carried out with a sample-barcoded 5' primer and a J-beta primer mix. MiXCR, run by TCRdb on the 5' RACE reads, gives a single entry per CDR3 protein. The sample includes hundreds of thousands of distinct CDR3 sequences, roughly 44% of them seen just once. This CDR3 contains 15 residues. From germline, CDR1 is MNHEY and CDR2 SVGAGI. The data were obtained in a study of blood T cells in healthy people across ages. About the study: T cells yielded about one barcoded beta molecule per two cells through template switching.

This clonotype was sampled from a man aged 55 to 69 in good health. The genes are TRBV6-5 and TRBJ2-1; 7 bases align to TRBD1. Matching the DNA end better, TRBJ2-7 makes the J call doubtful. Sequencing was carried out using blood. The CDR3 sequence is CASSLDRVSNNEQYF. The DNA of the CDR3 is TGTGCCAGCAGCCTAGACAGGGTATCGAACAATGAGCAGTACTTC.